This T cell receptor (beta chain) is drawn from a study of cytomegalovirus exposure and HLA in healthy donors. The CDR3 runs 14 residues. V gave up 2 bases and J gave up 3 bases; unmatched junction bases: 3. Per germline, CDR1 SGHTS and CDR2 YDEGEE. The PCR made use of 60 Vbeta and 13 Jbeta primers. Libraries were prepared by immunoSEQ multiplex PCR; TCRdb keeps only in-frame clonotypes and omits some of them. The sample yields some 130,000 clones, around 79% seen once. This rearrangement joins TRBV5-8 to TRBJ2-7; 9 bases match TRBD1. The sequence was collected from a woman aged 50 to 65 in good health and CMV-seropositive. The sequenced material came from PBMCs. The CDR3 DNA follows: TGTGCCAGCAGCTTAGGGACAGGGTTCTACGAGCAGTACTTC. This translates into CASSLGTGFYEQYF.